This T cell receptor beta chain was retrieved from a study of T-cell reconstitution after alpha-beta-depleted transplantation in children. General study results and limits: After one year, T-cell counts and TCRbeta diversity mostly came from new T cells.

Trimming at V came to 2 bases and at J to 3 bases, leaving 2 bases not matched to a gene. Germline CDR1 is SGHVS and CDR2 is FQNEAQ. This CDR3 is built from 14 residues. Library preparation (for TCRbeta) was performed with unique molecular identifiers. In TCRdb, the PCR reads were re-called with MiXCR into one record per CDR3 protein. The table lists some 300,000 distinct CDR3 sequences, nearly 8% of them singletons. A word on this clonotype: Antigen: not known. This may come from a read error, since a much larger clone is one base off.

The source of this sequence is a female patient under 10 years old who had a stem cell transplant for Fanconi anemia, so the T cells may come from the graft donor. V and J are TRBV7-8 and TRBJ2-7, with 9 bases identical to TRBD2. Material: peripheral blood, obtained 360 days after TCRalphabeta/CD19-depleted stem cell transplant. The CDR3 nucleotides are TGTGCCAGCAGCTTACATAGCGGGGGCTACGAGCAGTACTTC. Its translation is CASSLHSGGYEQYF.